A single sample is the source of the 3 T cell receptor beta chains below, sequenced in a study of T cell responses to AZD1222 COVID-19 vaccine (dated by TCRdb to about 2021). The time point label here, explained by the study, means: baseline before first vaccination. Library preparation was by the immunoSEQ multiplex PCR assay. Not all clones reach the TCRdb copy of this immuneACCESS table, which keeps in-frame sequences only. Checked studies attribute under half of the gap to unresolved V genes and leave the rest unexplained. This sample holds 78,000 or so clones; around 88% were observed only once. In total, the top ten clones hold less than 20% of the sample. This sample comprised peripheral blood, obtained on day 0 of AZD1222 vaccination. The receptors derive from an adult in good health.

V and J are TRBV28 and TRBJ2-3; D might be TRBD1 or TRBD2, each matching 5 bases. CDR1 and CDR2 from the germline V gene are MDHEN and SYDVKM. The CDR3 spans 14 residues. Trimming left V 6 bases short and J 7 bases short, with 17 bases between. The CDR3 protein is CASSHGTKRHTQYF. In nucleotides, the CDR3 is TGTGCCAGCAGCCACGGGACCAAACGTCATACGCAGTATTTT.

This clone turned up a few times. Other DNA sequences in the same sample also yield this CDR3. The chain recombines TRBV5-1 with TRBJ1-2; 11 bases line up with TRBD1. CDR1 and CDR2 (germline): SGHRS, YFSETQ. The V and J ends lost 0 bases and 8 bases, in that order; junction bases with no gene match: 3. The CDR3 is 14 residues long. The CDR3 here is CASSLAGTGGGYTF. For the CDR3, the DNA is TGCGCCAGCAGCTTGGCCGGGACAGGGGGAGGCTACACCTTC.

V gene TRBV7-9 combines with J gene TRBJ1-4; 9 bases agree with TRBD1. The CDR3 is 15 residues long. Trimming removed 1 base from V and 8 bases from J; junction bases left unmatched: 5. Germline V gene lookup returns CDR1 SEHNR and CDR2 FQNEAQ (reference sequence). CDR3 region: CASSLGDREFEKLFF. In nucleotides, the CDR3 is TGTGCCAGCAGCTTAGGGGACAGGGAATTCGAAAAACTGTTTTTT.